These 4 T cell receptor beta chains share one sample of origin, sequenced in a study of blood T cell repertoires in COVID-19. Sequenced by immunoSEQ multiplex PCR; TCRdb stores in-frame clones only, minus some. The sample has roughly 120,000 clones; roughly 90% are singletons. The sequenced sample was peripheral blood. These receptors were obtained from a man in his forties or fifties with active COVID-19.

CDR3 nucleotide sequence: TGTGCCAGCGGACCTCGGGACACTCTGAATGAGCAGTTCTTC. Its protein is CASGPRDTLNEQFF. The rearrangement uses TRBV6-5 and TRBJ2-1; perhaps TRBD1 as D (6 bases). Germline V lookup: CDR1 MNHEY, CDR2 SVGAGI. Trimming stripped 8 bases from V and 7 bases from J, with 18 bases between. The CDR3 is 14 residues long.

The chain has TRBV29-1 and TRBJ2-7; D not resolved. The CDR3 runs to 13 residues. The V gene's germline CDR1 is SQVTM and CDR2 ANQGSEA. V gave up 4 bases and J gave up 2 bases, with 12 bases separating them. The CDR3 loop reads CSVGTKSTYEQYF. The CDR3 DNA is TGCAGCGTTGGAACTAAATCAACCTACGAGCAGTACTTC.

This clone was recorded once. J is TRBJ2-1 and V is TRBV10-3; D is perhaps TRBD2 (5 bases). The CDR3 is 16 residues long. Germline V gene data show CDR1 as ENHRY and CDR2 as SYGVKD. V lost 2 bases, J lost 0 bases, and 11 bases lay in between. CDR3 nucleotide sequence: TGTGCCATCAGTGAGCGGCTGGGGAGCTCCTACAATGAGCAGTTCTTC. Its translation: CAISERLGSSYNEQFF.

J is TRBJ2-2 and V is TRBV7-9; 8 bases align to TRBD1. Germline loops: CDR1 SEHNR, CDR2 FQNEAQ (reference sequence). CDR3 size: 16 residues. V was clipped by 3 bases and J by 6 bases; unmatched bases: 9. This chain's CDR3 is CASSFTGTGVSGELFF. The DNA of the CDR3 is TGTGCCAGCAGCTTTACCGGGACAGGCGTATCCGGGGAGCTGTTTTTT.